This is a list of T cell receptor beta chains from one sample in a study of blood T cell repertoires in COVID-19. Clones were read by immunoSEQ multiplex PCR, and TCRdb kept only the in-frame ones, dropping some. The sample shows 150,000 to 200,000 clones, approximately 90% of them seen only once. Material: PBMCs or T cells enriched from blood (not recorded which). The origin of the receptors is a young woman who had recovered from COVID-19. Each CDR3 is given with its conserved first and last residue. The D gene is left open where the match is weak. A row's size may be missing; if present it is once, few, many or a size class.

>TRBJ2-7|TRBD2|.|TRBV9
CASSPRGAGDEQYF
TGTGCCAGCAGCCCCCGCGGAGCGGGAGACGAGCAGTACTTC
>TRBJ2-7|.|few|TRBV13
CASSFGGSSYEQYF
TGTGCCAGCAGCTTCGGCGGAAGCTCCTACGAGCAGTACTTC
>TRBJ1-6|.|.|TRBV4-1
CASSQAKGVPSPLHF
TGCGCCAGCAGCCAAGCTAAGGGAGTTCCTTCACCCCTCCACTTT
>TRBJ2-1|TRBD2|.|TRBV5-6
CASSLTLAGYNEQFF
TGTGCCAGCAGCTTAACTCTAGCGGGCTACAATGAGCAGTTCTTC
>TRBJ2-1|TRBD2|.|TRBV19
CASRLAVNNEQFF
TGTGCCAGTAGACTAGCGGTCAACAATGAGCAGTTCTTC
>TRBJ2-2|.|once|TRBV7-6
CASSSYREGQGRTGELFF
TGTGCCAGCAGCTCCTACCGGGAGGGACAGGGAAGGACCGGGGAGCTGTTTTTT
>TRBJ2-7|TRBD1|few|TRBV6-1
CASSDPGQGSNEQYF
TGTGCCAGCAGTGATCCGGGACAGGGGAGTAACGAGCAGTACTTC
>TRBJ2-2|TRBD1|.|TRBV2
CASSPSSGTGHPGELFF
TGTGCCAGCAGTCCTAGTTCCGGGACAGGGCATCCCGGGGAGCTGTTTTTT
>TRBJ2-1|TRBD2|.|TRBV6-5
CATQSGGTYNEQFF
TGTGCCACCCAAAGCGGGGGTACGTACAATGAGCAGTTCTTC
>TRBJ1-2|.|.|TRBV29-1
CSGLVSVGGYTF
TGCAGCGGTCTAGTATCAGTCGGTGGCTACACCTTC
>TRBJ2-4|TRBD1|.|TRBV18
CAASEGGLDIQYF
TGTGCCGCCTCTGAAGGGGGCTTGGACATTCAGTACTTC
>TRBJ1-5|TRBD1|.|TRBV28
CASSRDRPGNQPQHF
TGTGCCAGCAGCCGGGACAGGCCCGGCAATCAGCCCCAGCATTTT
>TRBJ2-7|TRBD2|.|TRBV28
CASSLGLAGAYEQYF
TGTGCCAGCAGTTTAGGGCTAGCGGGAGCCTACGAGCAGTACTTC
>TRBJ2-2|.|few|TRBV3-1/TRBV3-2
CASSQQGTGELFF
TGTGCCAGCAGTCAGCAGGGAACCGGGGAGCTGTTTTTT
>TRBJ1-1|.|.|TRBV2
CASSDGPLSGHEAFF
TGTGCCAGCAGTGATGGCCCCTTGAGTGGACATGAAGCTTTCTTT
>TRBJ1-2|TRBD1|.|TRBV24-1
CATSDWGQGRGGYTF
TGTGCCACCAGTGATTGGGGACAGGGCCGGGGTGGCTACACCTTC
>TRBJ2-7|.|.|TRBV30
CAWSKTASYEQYF
TGTGCCTGGAGTAAGACAGCCTCCTACGAGCAGTACTTC
>TRBJ2-7|.|.|TRBV6-1
CASSEGAGAYEQYF
TGTGCCAGCAGTGAAGGGGCAGGTGCATACGAGCAGTACTTC
>TRBJ1-1|.|.|TRBV7-9
CASSLAGTKNTEAFF
TGTGCCAGCAGCCTAGCCGGGACAAAAAACACTGAAGCTTTCTTT
>TRBJ2-6|TRBD1|.|TRBV9
CASSPLPAGGSSGANVLTF
TGTGCCAGCAGCCCGCTTCCGGCAGGGGGAAGTTCTGGGGCCAACGTCCTGACTTTC
>TRBJ1-1|.|once|TRBV27
CASSLGGGEAFF
TGTGCCAGCAGTTTAGGGGGAGGTGAAGCTTTCTTT
>TRBJ2-7|TRBD2|.|TRBV28
CAITGTGGGKGTSGRPYEQYF
TGTGCTATAACCGGGACAGGAGGGGGAAAAGGGACTAGCGGACGGCCCTACGAGCAGTACTTC
>TRBJ2-5|.|.|TRBV25-1
CASSPIGLAQETQYF
TGTGCCAGCAGTCCCATCGGGCTAGCCCAAGAGACCCAGTACTTC
>TRBJ2-1|.|.|TRBV4-3
CASSQGAGTAYNEQFF
TGCGCCAGCAGCCAAGGGGCGGGAACAGCCTACAATGAGCAGTTCTTC
>TRBJ2-5|.|.|TRBV7-9
CASSSLTGQETQYF
TGTGCCAGCAGTTCCTTGACAGGCCAAGAGACCCAGTACTTC
>TRBJ1-2|TRBD1|.|TRBV27
CASRDSSMVGYTF
TGTGCCAGTCGGGACAGCTCTATGGTTGGCTACACCTTC
>TRBJ1-2|.|.|TRBV28
CASSLRRRFGYGYTF
TGTGCCAGCAGTTTAAGACGGAGGTTTGGCTATGGCTACACCTTC
>TRBJ2-7|.|.|TRBV7-8
CASSLVEADYEQYF
TGTGCCAGCAGCTTAGTGGAGGCAGATTACGAGCAGTACTTC
>TRBJ1-5|.|.|TRBV27
CASSLNSLQPQHF
TGTGCCAGCAGTTTGAACAGCTTGCAGCCCCAGCATTTT
>TRBJ1-2|.|.|TRBV21-1
CASSKDIYMGPTTGYTF
TGTGCCAGCAGCAAAGATATATATATGGGGCCAACCACTGGCTACACCTTC
>TRBJ2-2|TRBD2|.|TRBV4-2
CASSQGQGGTGELFF
TGTGCCAGCAGCCAAGGCCAGGGAGGGACCGGGGAGCTGTTTTTT
>TRBJ1-3|TRBD1|.|TRBV6-5
CASSRTGKSGNTIYF
TGTGCCAGCAGTCGGACAGGGAAATCGGGAAACACCATATATTTT
>TRBJ1-4|TRBD1|.|TRBV5-6
CASRRTGGRDEKLFF
TGTGCCAGCAGACGGACAGGGGGCAGGGATGAAAAACTGTTTTTT
>TRBJ2-3|TRBD2|.|TRBV6-5
CASSLSGSLADTQYF
TGTGCCAGCAGTCTAAGCGGGAGTTTGGCAGATACGCAGTATTTT
>TRBJ2-7|TRBD1|.|TRBV5-4
CASSQDRADEQYF
TGTGCCAGCAGCCAGGACAGGGCTGACGAGCAGTACTTC
>TRBJ2-1|TRBD2|.|TRBV12-5
CASGSGLAGYLINEQFF
TGTGCTAGTGGTTCGGGACTAGCGGGGTACTTAATCAATGAGCAGTTCTTC
>TRBJ1-1|.|.|TRBV9
CASSVGASTEAFF
TGTGCCAGCAGCGTGGGGGCGAGCACTGAAGCTTTCTTT
>TRBJ1-3|.|.|TRBV19
CASRELGGGGNTIYF
TGTGCCAGCCGGGAGCTGGGCGGAGGGGGAAACACCATATATTTT
>TRBJ2-3|TRBD1|.|TRBV28
CASSTQGGIMDTQYF
TGTGCCAGCAGTACACAGGGGGGCATTATGGATACGCAGTATTTT
>TRBJ2-1|.|once|TRBV28
CASSLRQDGNEQFF
TGTGCCAGCAGTTTAAGACAGGACGGCAATGAGCAGTTCTTC
>TRBJ2-1|TRBD2|.|TRBV27
CASSLSQGLAGYNEQFF
TGTGCCAGCAGTTTATCCCAGGGACTAGCGGGGTACAATGAGCAGTTCTTC